Below are 24 T cell receptor beta chains sequenced from a single sample in a study of T cell responses to AZD1222 COVID-19 vaccine. Produced via immunoSEQ multiplex PCR; TCRdb's table is partial and in-frame only. This sample has some 150,000 clones, with roughly 93% found just once. This specimen consisted of peripheral blood, obtained 28 days after the second AZD1222 dose. Receptors originate from an adult who received the AZD1222 COVID-19 vaccine.

The CDR3 is CASSSGPGDIAEAFF. The CDR3, as DNA: TGTGCCAGCAGCTCCGGACCCGGGGATATCGCTGAAGCTTTCTTT. This sequence joins TRBV9 and TRBJ1-1; D uncertain. CDR1 SGDLS and CDR2 YYNGEE come from the germline V gene. The CDR3 is 15 amino acids. The V end lost 4 bases, the J end lost 6 bases, and 19 bases lay between the germline ends.

The CDR3 region has the DNA TGTGCCAGCAGCCGGGGACAGGGGTCGGCCGGAAACACCATATATTTT. Translation: CASSRGQGSAGNTIYF. The rearrangement joins TRBV11-2 to TRBJ1-3, with 10 bases aligning to TRBD1. Per germline, CDR1 SGHAT and CDR2 FQNNGV. V gave up 5 bases and J gave up 4 bases; unmatched junction bases: 8. This CDR3 comprises 16 residues.

The chain employs TRBV6-1 and TRBJ1-3; D is uncertain. Trimming removed 3 bases from V and 0 bases from J, with 12 bases in between. Per germline, CDR1 MNHNS and CDR2 SASEGT. CDR3 length: 16 amino acids. The CDR3 reads CASSDRGWISGNTIYF. The CDR3 DNA reads TGTGCCAGCAGTGATCGTGGTTGGATCTCTGGAAACACCATATATTTT.

This sequence joins TRBV2 and TRBJ2-7, with TRBD2 matching over 16 bases. V trimming: 8 bases; J trimming: 2 bases; junction bases outside the gene matches: 9. This CDR3 is 17 amino acids long. Germline CDR1 SNHLY, CDR2 FYNNEI. CDR3 residues: CASGGGLAGGPPYEQYF. The CDR3 DNA reads TGTGCCAGCGGAGGGGGACTAGCGGGAGGGCCGCCCTACGAGCAGTACTTC.

V gene TRBV7-6 combines with J gene TRBJ1-3, with D uncertain. V lost 10 bases, J lost 0 bases, and 19 bases lay in between. CDR3 length: 16 amino acids. Germline V lookup: CDR1 SGHVS, CDR2 FNYEAQ. CDR3 in amino acids: CATIPDGPNSGNTIYF. In DNA, the CDR3 is TGTGCCACCATCCCGGATGGGCCAAACTCTGGAAACACCATATATTTT.

The chain links TRBV29-1 to TRBJ1-2; 8 bases are a match to TRBD1. The junction had 11 bases not matched to a gene; V was cut back by 5 bases and J by 6 bases. Germline CDR1 and CDR2: SQVTM and ANQGSEA. This CDR3 contains 14 residues. This CDR3 reads CSVSRQGTSNGYTF. The CDR3 DNA follows: TGCAGCGTTTCCAGACAGGGGACCTCCAATGGCTACACCTTC.

By sample fraction, this clone is medium-sized. The chain employs TRBV9 and TRBJ1-2; TRBD1 agrees at 9 bases. Germline lookup yields CDR1 SGDLS and CDR2 YYNGEE. CDR3 length equals 15 residues. With 7 bases clipped from V and 1 base from J, the junction kept 8 bases outside the gene matches. CDR3 amino acids: CASGGTGPFNYGYTF. For the CDR3, the DNA is TGTGCCAGCGGGGGGACAGGGCCATTTAACTATGGCTACACCTTC.

The chain has TRBV19 and TRBJ1-2; no firm D call. V was pared by 1 base and J by 1 base, with 10 bases between. CDR3 length equals 15 residues. The germline gives CDR1 LNHDA, CDR2 SQIVND (reference sequence). The CDR3 bases are TGTGCCAGTAGTATAGTCCCCCGGGTTAACTATGGCTACACCTTC. Translated: CASSIVPRVNYGYTF.

The rearrangement joins TRBV18 to TRBJ1-5; D is uncertain. The V and J ends lost 6 bases and 5 bases respectively, with 11 bases between them. Germline V gives CDR1 KGHSH, CDR2 LQKENI. The CDR3 has 13 residues. The CDR3 protein is CASSLGLDQPQHF. DNA for the CDR3: TGTGCCAGCTCCCTAGGGTTGGATCAGCCCCAGCATTTT.

The V gene is TRBV9, the J gene TRBJ2-2; D gene ambiguous. The V end lost 0 bases, the J end lost 6 bases, and 3 bases lay between the germline ends. The length of the CDR3 is 12 residues. The germline CDR1 and CDR2 sequences are SGDLS and YYNGEE. The CDR3 reads CASSVGSGELFF. The CDR3 coding sequence is TGTGCCAGCAGCGTAGGTTCCGGGGAGCTGTTTTTT.

The chain links TRBV28 to TRBJ2-1, with TRBD1 identical over 9 bases. The trim removed 1 base at V and 6 bases at J, leaving 4 bases unmatched. This CDR3 region has 15 residues. The germline CDR1 and CDR2 sequences are MDHEN and SYDVKM. CDR3 DNA sequence: TGTGCCAGCAGTTTATTGGGACAGGGACTCAATGAGCAGTTCTTC. It encodes CASSLLGQGLNEQFF.

This clone was seen only once. The chain uses TRBV25-1 and TRBJ1-3; TRBD1 might be the D (5 bases). Germline-derived CDR1 and CDR2 are MGHDK and SYGVNS. Trimming pared 6 bases from V and 2 bases from J, leaving 11 bases between. The CDR3 is 14 residues long. CDR3 sequence: CASRPAGTGNTIYF. In DNA form, the CDR3 reads TGTGCCAGCAGGCCCGCAGGGACTGGAAACACCATATATTTT.

This rearrangement joins TRBV7-3 to TRBJ2-1; TRBD1 is a possible D gene (6 bases). The ends were cut back, 4 bases at V and 3 bases at J, with 22 bases in the middle. The CDR3 extends over 18 amino acids. From germline, CDR1 is SGHTA and CDR2 FQGTGA. In DNA form, the CDR3 reads TGTGCCAGCAGCTACGCAGGGGTAGGTGTGGGGGTCTACAATGAGCAGTTCTTC. Protein product: CASSYAGVGVGVYNEQFF.

V and J are TRBV3-1 (or the pseudogene TRBV3-2) and TRBJ2-5; 9 positions match TRBD1. V lost 4 bases to trimming and J lost 5 bases; unmatched junction nucleotides: 11. Germline CDR1 reads LGHDT; CDR2 reads YNNKEL (reference sequence). The CDR3 extends over 16 amino acids. CDR3 amino acids: CASSPNRQGGTETQYF. The CDR3 nucleotides read TGTGCCAGCAGCCCCAACAGACAGGGGGGTACCGAGACCCAGTACTTC.

The chain is built from TRBV7-2 and TRBJ1-2; D unresolved. The germline V gene encodes CDR1 SGHTA and CDR2 FQGNSA. Trimming shortened V by 0 bases and J by 3 bases, and 17 bases separated the two germline ends. The CDR3 length is 17 residues. The CDR3 sequence is CASSLAPGPVKDYGYTF. In DNA form, the CDR3 reads TGTGCCAGCAGCTTAGCTCCCGGGCCCGTTAAGGACTATGGCTACACCTTC.

This clone showed up just once. V usage is TRBV7-8 and J usage is TRBJ1-1; 9 bases match TRBD1. V trimming: 5 bases; J trimming: 7 bases; junction bases outside the gene matches: 11. Germline V CDR1 and CDR2: SGHVS, FQNEAQ. CDR3 length: 15 residues. CDR3 sequence (DNA): TGTGCCAGCAGCCCCGACCCGGGACAGGGAATTGAAGCTTTCTTT. Its protein product is CASSPDPGQGIEAFF.

The gene calls are TRBV6-1 and TRBJ2-5; TRBD2 aligns across 9 bases. The CDR3 has 17 amino acids. J gave up 0 bases and V 0 bases, and 5 bases lay outside the gene matches. Germline V gene lookup returns CDR1 MNHNS and CDR2 SASEGT. The CDR3 here is CASSEAVAGANQETQYF. The CDR3 coding sequence is TGTGCCAGCAGTGAAGCGGTAGCGGGGGCCAACCAAGAGACCCAGTACTTC.

V is TRBV6-5 and J is TRBJ1-2, with TRBD1 identical over 8 bases. Germline trimming cut 5 bases from V and 8 bases from J; bases unmatched to any gene: 7. This CDR3 comprises 13 residues. Germline loops: CDR1 MNHEY, CDR2 SVGAGI. The CDR3 nucleotides read TGTGCCAGCAGTCGGACAGGGCGCCTAGGCTACACCTTC. Its protein product is CASSRTGRLGYTF.

The genes are TRBV7-9 and TRBJ1-5; D remains unclear. The V gene lost 1 base and the J gene lost 0 bases, with 16 bases spanning the gap. CDR1 and CDR2 (germline): SEHNR, FQNEAQ (reference sequence). CDR3 length: 18 amino acids. CDR3 sequence (DNA): TGTGCCAGCAGCTTAGGTGACCGAACCCTATATAGCAATCAGCCCCAGCATTTT. As protein: CASSLGDRTLYSNQPQHF.

The chain has TRBV5-1 and TRBJ2-5, with 12 bases aligning to TRBD2. The CDR3 length is 16 residues. V lost 2 bases and J lost 5; bases outside the gene matches: 7. Germline CDR1 SGHRS, CDR2 YFSETQ. CDR3 DNA: TGCGCCAGCAGCTTACCCCGACTAGCGGGAGTGGAGACCCAGTACTTC. The encoded protein is CASSLPRLAGVETQYF.

This sequence joins TRBV25-1 and TRBJ2-6; either TRBD1 or TRBD2 may fit D (5 bases each). The CDR3 runs to 16 residues. Deletions cut 4 bases from V and 1 base from J, with 11 bases between. Per the germline V gene, CDR1 is MGHDK and CDR2 is SYGVNS. The CDR3 loop is CASSVGRVSGANVLTF. The CDR3 DNA reads TGTGCCAGCAGTGTGGGACGGGTATCTGGGGCCAACGTCCTGACTTTC.

CDR3 sequence: CASSYRGRQADTQYF. The CDR3 bases are TGTGCCAGCAGCTATAGGGGGAGGCAGGCAGATACGCAGTATTTT. This chain joins TRBV3-1 (or the pseudogene TRBV3-2) and TRBJ2-3; tentatively, D is TRBD1 or TRBD2 (6 bases each). The CDR3 is 15 amino acids. Germline CDR1 and CDR2: LGHDT and YNNKEL (reference sequence). Deletions cut 5 bases from V and 4 bases from J, with 16 bases between.

The chain has TRBV12-5 and TRBJ1-2, with D unresolved. Germline CDR1 reads LGHNT; CDR2 reads FRNRAP. The CDR3 contains 13 residues. Trimming removed 6 bases from V and 2 bases from J, with 10 bases in between. Here the CDR3 reads CASGWAVNYGYTF. CDR3 DNA sequence: TGTGCTAGTGGGTGGGCCGTCAACTATGGCTACACCTTC.

The chain employs TRBV10-2 and TRBJ1-6; D possibly corresponds to TRBD1 (6 bases). Germline loops: CDR1 WSHSY, CDR2 SAAADI. The CDR3 is 15 amino acids. Between the trimmed V and J ends, which lost 8 bases and 8 bases, there was a span of 19 bases. CDR3 sequence: CASRLGASSDSPLHF. In nucleotides, the CDR3 is TGCGCCAGCCGGCTGGGGGCCTCGTCGGATTCACCCCTCCACTTT.